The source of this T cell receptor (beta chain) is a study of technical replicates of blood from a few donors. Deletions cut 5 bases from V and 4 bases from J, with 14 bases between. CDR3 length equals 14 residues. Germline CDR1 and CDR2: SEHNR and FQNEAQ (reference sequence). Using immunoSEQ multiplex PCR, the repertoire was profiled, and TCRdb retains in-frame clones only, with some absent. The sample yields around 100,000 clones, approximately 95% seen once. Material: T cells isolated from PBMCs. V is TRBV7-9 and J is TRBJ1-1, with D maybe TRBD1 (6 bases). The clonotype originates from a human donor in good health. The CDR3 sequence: CASSPETGFTEAFF. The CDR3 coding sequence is TGTGCCAGCAGCCCGGAAACAGGGTTCACTGAAGCTTTCTTT.